The present entry profiles one T cell receptor beta chain with its context. The sample contains more than one DNA sequence encoding this CDR3. These data are taken from a study of shared clonotypes between healthy human individuals. V was clipped by 5 bases and J by 5 bases; unmatched bases: 5. The CDR3 loop spans 15 amino acids. Germline CDR1 and CDR2: SEHNR and FQNEAQ (reference sequence). CD8 cells regarded as naive lacked CD45RO, were positively chosen for CCR7, and omitted terminally differentiated effector memory CD45RA+ cells. The repertoire was sequenced with immunoSEQ multiplex PCR; TCRdb's copy has only in-frame clones and lacks some. The sample consists of around 2,000,000 clones, around 93% of them appearing once.

J is TRBJ2-5 and V is TRBV7-9; TRBD2 agrees at 13 bases. The TCR sequence derives from a young man in good health. Some clones in this sample may be carry-over from other donors' samples. Sequenced sample: naive CD8+ T cells from PBMCs. Here the CDR3 reads CASSRGLAGVETQYF. The CDR3 DNA reads TGTGCCAGCAGCCGCGGACTAGCGGGAGTTGAGACCCAGTACTTC.